This T cell receptor beta chain was retrieved from a study of cytomegalovirus exposure and HLA in healthy donors. Broader study findings: An analysis done earlier found most TCR beta V segments productive about 87% or about 30% of the time.

Comment on this clone: Antigen: not known.

Germline CDR1 KGHSH, CDR2 LQKENI. Trimming at V came to 1 base and at J to 4 bases, leaving 1 base not matched to a gene. The CDR3 consists of 14 residues. The PCR had 60 Vbeta and 13 Jbeta primers. Measured with immunoSEQ multiplex PCR; TCRdb has only the in-frame clones, and not every one. The repertoire holds about 93,000 clones, with roughly four fifths as singletons. The chain has TRBV18 and TRBJ1-5, with 7 nucleotides matching TRBD1. The receptor's source is a man aged 25 to 40 in good health and CMV-seronegative. The sample comprised PBMCs. CDR3 nucleotide sequence: TGTGCCAGCTCACCACTACAGGGGAATCAGCCCCAGCATTTT. It encodes CASSPLQGNQPQHF.